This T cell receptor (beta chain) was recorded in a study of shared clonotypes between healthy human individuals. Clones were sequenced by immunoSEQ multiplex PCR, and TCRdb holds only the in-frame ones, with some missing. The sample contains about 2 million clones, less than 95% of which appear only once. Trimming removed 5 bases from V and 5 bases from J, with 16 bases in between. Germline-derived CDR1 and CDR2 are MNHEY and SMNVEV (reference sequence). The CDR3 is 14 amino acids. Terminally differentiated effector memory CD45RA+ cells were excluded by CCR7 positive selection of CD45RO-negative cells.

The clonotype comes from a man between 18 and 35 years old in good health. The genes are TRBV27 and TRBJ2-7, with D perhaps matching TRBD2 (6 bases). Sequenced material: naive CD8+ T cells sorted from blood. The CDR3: CASSPFRENDEQYF. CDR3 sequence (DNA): TGTGCCAGCAGTCCGTTTCGGGAGAACGACGAGCAGTACTTC.